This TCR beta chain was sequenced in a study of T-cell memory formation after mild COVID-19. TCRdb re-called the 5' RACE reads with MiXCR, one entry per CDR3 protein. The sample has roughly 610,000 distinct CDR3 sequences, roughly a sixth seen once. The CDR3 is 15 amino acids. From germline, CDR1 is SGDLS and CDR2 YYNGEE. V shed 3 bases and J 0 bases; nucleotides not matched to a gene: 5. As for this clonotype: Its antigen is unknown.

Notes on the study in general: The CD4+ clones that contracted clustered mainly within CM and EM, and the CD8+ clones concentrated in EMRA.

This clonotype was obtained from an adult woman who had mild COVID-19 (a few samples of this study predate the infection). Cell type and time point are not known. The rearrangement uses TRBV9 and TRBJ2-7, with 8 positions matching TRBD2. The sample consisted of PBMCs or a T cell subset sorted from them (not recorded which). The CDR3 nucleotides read TGTGCCAGCAGCGCATCCGGGACTAGCTCCTACGAGCAGTACTTC. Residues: CASSASGTSSYEQYF.